This T cell receptor beta chain was identified in a study of T cells in women clearing cervical HPV infection. Study context: Women with histologically confirmed HPV16-related CIN3 or worse, 2 with invasive cancer, served as cases. HLA type could not be excluded as a confounder. Points from the study as a whole: Repertoire richness, not evenness, was significantly elevated in CIN3+ cases versus controls.

The CDR3 length is 15 residues. CDR1 and CDR2 from the germline V gene are SGHDT and YYEEEE. After removal of 4 bases from V and 4 bases from J, the junction contained 7 bases not matched to a gene. Notes on this clone: Its cognate antigen is unknown. Coverage ceases 3 residues before the CDR3 finishes, and the germline J gene fills in the end.

Sequencing used immunoSEQ multiplex PCR; TCRdb keeps in-frame clones, though not all of them. Its table lists 20,000 to 25,000 clones. This clonotype was obtained from a woman aged 18 to 75 with a cervical HPV16 infection that either progressed to CIN3+ or cleared (not recorded which). The rearrangement links TRBV5-6 to TRBJ2-7, with 11 bases identical to TRBD2. The sample comprised blood buffy coat. This CDR3 reads CASSQGLAEPYEQYF. The CDR3 bases that were read are TGTGCCAGCAGCCAGGGACTAGCGGAACCTTACGAG.